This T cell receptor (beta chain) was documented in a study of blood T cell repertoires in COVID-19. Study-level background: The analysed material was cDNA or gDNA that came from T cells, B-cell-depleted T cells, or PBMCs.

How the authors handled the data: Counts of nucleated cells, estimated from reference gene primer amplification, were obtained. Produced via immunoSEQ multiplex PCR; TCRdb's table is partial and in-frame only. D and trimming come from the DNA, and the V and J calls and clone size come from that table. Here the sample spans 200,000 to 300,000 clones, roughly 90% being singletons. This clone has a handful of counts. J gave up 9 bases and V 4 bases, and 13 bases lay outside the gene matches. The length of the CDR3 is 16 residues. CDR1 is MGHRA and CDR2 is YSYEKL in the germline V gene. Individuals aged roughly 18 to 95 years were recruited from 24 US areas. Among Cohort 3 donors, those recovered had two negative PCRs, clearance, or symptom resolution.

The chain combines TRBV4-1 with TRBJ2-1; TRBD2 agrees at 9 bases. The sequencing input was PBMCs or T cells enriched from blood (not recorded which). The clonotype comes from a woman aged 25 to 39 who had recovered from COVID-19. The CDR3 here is CASSRRVAGDIGEQFF. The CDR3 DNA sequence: TGCGCCAGCAGCCGGCGGGTAGCGGGAGATATAGGTGAGCAGTTCTTC.